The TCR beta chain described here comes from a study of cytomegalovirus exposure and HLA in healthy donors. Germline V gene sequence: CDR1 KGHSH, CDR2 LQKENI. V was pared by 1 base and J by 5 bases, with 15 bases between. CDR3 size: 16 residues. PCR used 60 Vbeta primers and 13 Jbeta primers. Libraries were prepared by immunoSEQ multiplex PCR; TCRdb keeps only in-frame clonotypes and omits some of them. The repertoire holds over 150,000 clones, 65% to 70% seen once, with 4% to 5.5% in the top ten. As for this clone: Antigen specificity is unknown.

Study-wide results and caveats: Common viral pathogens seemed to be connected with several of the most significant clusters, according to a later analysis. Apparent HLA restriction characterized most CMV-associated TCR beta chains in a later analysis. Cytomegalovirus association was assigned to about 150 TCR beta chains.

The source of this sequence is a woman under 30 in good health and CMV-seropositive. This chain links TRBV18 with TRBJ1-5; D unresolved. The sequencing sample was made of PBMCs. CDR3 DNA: TGTGCCAGCTCACCACTTTATACACCTAGGCATCAGCCCCAGCATTTT. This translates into CASSPLYTPRHQPQHF.